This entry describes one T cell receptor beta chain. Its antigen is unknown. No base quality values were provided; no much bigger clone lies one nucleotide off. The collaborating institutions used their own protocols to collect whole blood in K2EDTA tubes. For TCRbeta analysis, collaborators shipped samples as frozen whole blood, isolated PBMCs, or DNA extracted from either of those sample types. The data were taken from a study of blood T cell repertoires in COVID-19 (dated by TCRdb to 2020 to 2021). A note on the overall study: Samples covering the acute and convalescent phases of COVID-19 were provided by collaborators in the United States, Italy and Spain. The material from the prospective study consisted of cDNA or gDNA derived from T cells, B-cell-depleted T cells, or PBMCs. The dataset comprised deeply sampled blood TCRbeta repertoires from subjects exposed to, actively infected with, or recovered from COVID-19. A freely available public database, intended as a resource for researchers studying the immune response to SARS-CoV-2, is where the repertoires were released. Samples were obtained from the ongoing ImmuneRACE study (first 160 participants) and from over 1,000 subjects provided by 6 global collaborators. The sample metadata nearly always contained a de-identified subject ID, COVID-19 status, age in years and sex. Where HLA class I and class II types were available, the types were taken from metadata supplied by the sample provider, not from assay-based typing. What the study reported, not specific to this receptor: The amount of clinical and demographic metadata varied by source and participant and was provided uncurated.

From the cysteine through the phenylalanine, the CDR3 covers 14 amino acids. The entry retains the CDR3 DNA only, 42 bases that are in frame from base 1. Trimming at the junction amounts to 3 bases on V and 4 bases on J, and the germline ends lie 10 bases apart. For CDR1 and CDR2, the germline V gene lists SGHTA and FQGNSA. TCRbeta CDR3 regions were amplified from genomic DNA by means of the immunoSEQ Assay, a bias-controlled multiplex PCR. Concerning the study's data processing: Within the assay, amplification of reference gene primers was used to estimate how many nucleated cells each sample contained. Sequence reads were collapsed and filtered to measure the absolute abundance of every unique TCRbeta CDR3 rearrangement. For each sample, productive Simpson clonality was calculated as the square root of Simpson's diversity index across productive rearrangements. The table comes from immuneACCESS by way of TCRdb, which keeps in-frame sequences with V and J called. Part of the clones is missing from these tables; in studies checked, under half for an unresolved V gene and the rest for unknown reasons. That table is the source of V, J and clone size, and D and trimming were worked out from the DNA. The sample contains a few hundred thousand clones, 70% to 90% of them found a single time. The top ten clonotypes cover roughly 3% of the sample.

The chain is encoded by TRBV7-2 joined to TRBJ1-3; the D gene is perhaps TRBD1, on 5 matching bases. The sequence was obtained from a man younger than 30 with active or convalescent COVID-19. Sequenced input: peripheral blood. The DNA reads TGTGCCAGCAGCTTTGATGGGGCCGGAAACACCATATATTTT. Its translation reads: CASSFDGAGNTIYF. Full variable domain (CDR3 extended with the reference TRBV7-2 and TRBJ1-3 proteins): GAGVSQSPSNKVTEKGKDVELRCDPISGHTALYWYRQSLGQGLEFLIYFQGNSAPDKSGLPSDRFSAERTGGSVSTLTIQRTQQEDSAVYLCASSFDGAGNTIYFGEGSWLTVV.